This T cell receptor (beta chain) was observed in a study of shared clonotypes between healthy human individuals. In the case of this clone: Its antigen is undetermined.

Running of the assay took place at deep level. Profiled with immunoSEQ multiplex PCR; TCRdb holds only in-frame clones, not every one. The table shows some 1.5 million clones, with approximately 98% occurring only once. There were no recent acute infections or vaccinations among the donors, who were healthy HIV-negative adults. The CDR3 is 17 residues long. V lost 4 bases to trimming and J lost 0 bases, with 17 bases between them. Germline CDR1 is SGHDT and CDR2 is YYEEEE. Study-level findings and limits: Generation of non-shared clonotypes was less probable than generation of clonotypes shared by all four donors.

Sequenced input: naive CD4+ T cells sorted from blood. Subset noted: CD45RA+ positively selected. The clonotype was recovered from a man younger than 40 in good health. J is TRBJ1-5 and V is TRBV5-6; D not certain. CDR3 residues: CASSIRTEIYSNQPQHF. The CDR3 nucleotides are TGTGCCAGCAGCATTCGGACCGAGATATATAGCAATCAGCCCCAGCATTTT.